This T cell receptor beta chain was found in a study of T cells expressing NK-cell markers. The germline V gene has CDR1 KGHSH and CDR2 LQKENI. The CDR3 is 15 amino acids. TCRdb re-called the 5' RACE reads, yielding one record per CDR3 amino acid sequence without DNA. This sample carries some 460,000 distinct CDR3 sequences, with about 1.5% going to the ten biggest clones. The sequencing input was blood T cells: a sorted CD56 or NKG2C T cell subset, CD4+ or CD8+ T cells, or bulk PBMC T cells (not recorded which). This chain connects TRBV18 to TRBJ1-2; the TCRdb call, TRBD1, lacks DNA for checking. The sequence derives from a woman between 45 and 65 years old in good health. CDR3 sequence reads: CASSPLQRPDYGYTF.